The 25 T cell receptor beta chains below come from one sample, sequenced in a study of T cells in localized non-small cell lung cancer. The data were produced by immunoSEQ multiplex PCR, yet TCRdb's version contains in-frame clones alone and is incomplete. The sample has 48,000 or so clones, around 77% seen once. The material was peripheral blood, obtained before any cancer treatment. The receptors originated from a man aged 35 to 69 with stage I squamous cell lung carcinoma.

The CDR3 DNA reads as TGTGCCTGGAGTGCCAACGGGTTGGGCATTGGCTACACCTTC. Residues: CAWSANGLGIGYTF. The J gene is TRBJ1-2, the V gene TRBV30, with D hard to call. V lost 1 base, J lost 7 bases, and 16 bases lay in between. CDR1 is GTSNPN, CDR2 SVGIG, per germline (reference sequence). This CDR3 has 14 residues.

V is TRBV5-4 and J is TRBJ2-7, with D possibly matching TRBD1 (6 bases). Germline CDR1 reads SGHNT; CDR2 reads YYREEE (reference sequence). V was shortened by 4 bases and J by 2 bases, with 10 bases between the two germline ends. The CDR3 totals 13 residues. The CDR3 DNA follows: TGTGCCAGCAGCCATACAGGGACCTACGAGCAGTACTTC. It specifies CASSHTGTYEQYF.

The rearrangement joins TRBV4-3 to TRBJ2-6; D is ambiguous. From germline, CDR1 is LGHNA and CDR2 YSLEER. The CDR3 spans 18 residues. Deletions cut 0 bases from V and 0 bases from J, with 12 bases between. DNA for the CDR3: TGCGCCAGCAGCCAAGATATCAGTTCTTCCTCTGGGGCCAACGTCCTGACTTTC. Translating it yields CASSQDISSSSGANVLTF.

This chain uses TRBV10-3 with TRBJ2-3; no clear D gene. The CDR3 runs 14 residues. The ends were cut back, 0 bases at V and 7 bases at J, with 11 bases in the middle. CDR1 is ENHRY, CDR2 SYGVKD, per germline. The CDR3, as DNA: TGTGCCATCAGTGAGTCATTCATGGGTCATACGCAGTATTTT. Its protein product is CAISESFMGHTQYF.

The chain recombines TRBV11-1 with TRBJ2-6; 7 bases match TRBD1. Germline CDR1 SGHAT, CDR2 FQDESV (reference sequence). V shed 4 bases and J 1 base; nucleotides not matched to a gene: 4. The CDR3 is 16 residues long. CDR3 region: CASSSGTESGANVLTF. CDR3 DNA sequence: TGTGCCAGCAGCTCAGGGACAGAATCTGGGGCCAACGTCCTGACTTTC. Full variable domain (missing parts from reference TRBV11-1 and TRBJ2-6): EAEVAQSPRYKITEKSQAVAFWCDPISGHATLYWYRQILGQGPELLVQFQDESVVDDSQLPKDRFSAERLKGVDSTLKIQPAELGDSAMYLCASSSGTESGANVLTFGAGSRLTVL.

The CDR3 nucleotides read TGTGCCAGCAGCCGCGGGGGGGCCACTGAAGCTTTCTTT. It is translated as CASSRGGATEAFF. The V gene is TRBV7-3, the J gene TRBJ1-1; D is possibly TRBD1 (6 bases). CDR1 is SGHTA and CDR2 is FQGTGA in the germline V gene. The CDR3 has 13 amino acids. Deletions cut 5 bases from V and 4 bases from J, with 11 bases between.

The chain recombines TRBV10-1 with TRBJ2-7; TRBD1 might be the D (7 bases). V shed 9 bases and J shed 2 bases, with 26 bases lying between them. Germline lookup yields CDR1 WNHNN and CDR2 SYGVQD (reference sequence). This CDR3 is 17 amino acids long. CDR3 nucleotide sequence: TGCGCCAGGAGTTCGAGAGGAGGGACAGAAATCCCCTACGAGCAGTACTTC. This codes for CARSSRGGTEIPYEQYF.

This clone was found a few times. V usage is TRBV7-3 and J usage is TRBJ2-6; the D is unclear. V gave up 8 bases and J gave up 0 bases, with 5 bases separating them. This CDR3 is 13 amino acids long. Per the germline V gene, CDR1 is SGHTA and CDR2 is FQGTGA. DNA for the CDR3: TGTGCCAGCCAGTTCTCTGGGGCCAACGTCCTGACTTTC. It yields the protein CASQFSGANVLTF. The full variable domain, in which reference TRBV7-3 and TRBJ2-6 provide the parts outside the CDR3, is GAGVSQTPSNKVTEKGKYVELRCDPISGHTALYWYRQSLGQGPEFLIYFQGTGAADDSGLPNDRFFAVRPEGSVSTLKIQRTERGDSAVYLCASQFSGANVLTFGAGSRLTVL.

The CDR3 region has the DNA TGCAGCGTGGGAGGGACACTTAACTATGGCTACACCTTC. This gives the protein CSVGGTLNYGYTF. The chain recombines TRBV29-1 with TRBJ1-2; perhaps TRBD1 as D (6 bases). V lost 6 bases, J lost 1 base, and 12 bases lay in between. This CDR3 has 13 amino acids. Germline V CDR1 and CDR2: SQVTM, ANQGSEA.

The chain links TRBV11-1 to TRBJ1-1; 9 positions match TRBD1. This CDR3 has 14 amino acids. Germline loops: CDR1 SGHAT, CDR2 FQDESV (reference sequence). J lost 4 bases, V lost 5 bases, and 5 bases had no gene match. The CDR3 nucleotides are TGTGCCAGCAGCGCCGACAGGGGGGCCACTGAAGCTTTCTTT. Translating gives CASSADRGATEAFF.

Worth noting for this clone: Other DNA sequences in this sample translate to the same CDR3. The J gene is TRBJ2-1, the V gene TRBV4-1; 8 positions match TRBD2. After removal of 2 bases from V and 3 bases from J, the junction contained 3 bases not matched to a gene. The CDR3 contains 15 residues. From germline, CDR1 is MGHRA and CDR2 YSYEKL. The CDR3 DNA reads TGCGCCAGCAGCCAACGACGGGGGGGCTACAATGAGCAGTTCTTC. As protein: CASSQRRGGYNEQFF.

The count of this clone is one. The V gene is TRBV7-9, the J gene TRBJ2-5; D is ambiguous. There are 12 residues in the CDR3. CDR1 and CDR2 (germline): SEHNR, FQNEAQ (reference sequence). Trimming took off 0 bases at V and 5 bases at J, with 4 bases between the two ends. As DNA, the CDR3 is TGTGCCAGCAGCTTAGCGAGGGAGACCCAGTACTTC. Protein sequence: CASSLARETQYF.

CDR3 in DNA: TGCGCCAGCAGCTCAGGACAGGGGGCGAAGACCCAGTACTTC. Translating gives CASSSGQGAKTQYF. This chain connects TRBV5-1 to TRBJ2-5; 11 nucleotides align to TRBD1. The length of the CDR3 is 14 residues. The J segment lost 6 bases and the V segment lost 3 bases, leaving 4 bases of the junction unmatched. Germline V lookup: CDR1 SGHRS, CDR2 YFSETQ.

J is TRBJ2-3 and V is TRBV9, with D maybe TRBD2 (7 bases). CDR3 length: 16 residues. Germline assignment: CDR1 SGDLS and CDR2 YYNGEE. Trimming took 2 bases from V and 0 from J, leaving 13 bases between them. CDR3 residues: CASSVGGGSSTDTQYF. The CDR3 DNA reads as TGTGCCAGCAGCGTCGGCGGGGGCTCGAGCACAGATACGCAGTATTTT. Together with reference TRBV9 and TRBJ2-3, the CDR3 gives the full variable domain: DSGVTQTPKHLITATGQRVTLRCSPRSGDLSVYWYQQSLDQGLQFLIQYYNGEERAKGNILERFSAQQFPDLHSELNLSSLELGDSALYFCASSVGGGSSTDTQYFGPGTRLTVL.

V is TRBV28 and J is TRBJ1-3; tentatively, D is TRBD1 (6 bases). V shed 4 bases and J shed 8 bases, with 15 bases lying between them. Per the germline V gene, CDR1 is MDHEN and CDR2 is SYDVKM. This CDR3 is built from 14 residues. CDR3: CASSYGTLGDTIYF. Written as DNA, the CDR3 is TGTGCCAGCAGTTACGGGACACTCGGAGACACCATATATTTT.

This clone was counted once. The chain carries TRBV28 and TRBJ2-3; 7 nucleotides agree with TRBD1. The CDR3 is 16 amino acids. Looked up from germline, CDR1 is MDHEN and CDR2 is SYDVKM. Trimming at V came to 1 base and at J to 1 base, leaving 5 bases not matched to a gene. The CDR3 is CASSLYRGSRTDTQYF. CDR3 nucleotide sequence: TGTGCCAGCAGTTTATACAGGGGATCCCGCACAGATACGCAGTATTTT.

Points on this clone: A much bigger clone sits one base away, suggesting this may be a read error. The chain combines TRBV19 with TRBJ2-6, with a possible D match to TRBD1 (5 bases). Looked up from germline, CDR1 is LNHDA and CDR2 is SQIVND (reference sequence). The CDR3 contains 14 residues. Trimming stripped 10 bases from V and 4 bases from J, with 14 bases between. The CDR3 nucleotides are TGTGCCAATTGGCAGGGTACCGGGGCCAACGTCCTGACTTTC. Protein sequence: CANWQGTGANVLTF.

The gene calls are TRBV6-1 and TRBJ2-3, with 12 bases lining up with TRBD2. Germline V gene data show CDR1 as MNHNS and CDR2 as SASEGT. V was pared by 1 base and J by 0 bases, with 5 bases of the junction left unmatched. The CDR3 contains 18 residues. This CDR3 is CASSEGTSGVPSTDTQYF. The DNA of the CDR3 is TGTGCCAGCAGTGAAGGGACTAGCGGGGTTCCTAGCACAGATACGCAGTATTTT.

CDR3 sequence: CASSVGEGWPGEQYF. The CDR3, as DNA: TGTGCCAGCAGCGTAGGGGAAGGGTGGCCCGGGGAGCAGTACTTC. This chain joins TRBV9 and TRBJ2-7; D gene ambiguous. The CDR3 extends over 15 amino acids. Germline-derived CDR1 and CDR2 are SGDLS and YYNGEE. The ends were cut back, 0 bases at V and 7 bases at J, with 17 bases in the middle.

The chain recombines TRBV21-1 with TRBJ1-1. TRBV21-1 is an annotated pseudogene. CDR3 length: 13 residues. The CDR3 protein is CASSKARGVRAFF. The CDR3 region has the DNA TGTGCCAGCAGCAAAGCGCGGGGAGTGAGAGCTTTCTTT.

This sequence joins TRBV9 and TRBJ2-5; TRBD2 matches 10 bases. Germline V gene data show CDR1 as SGDLS and CDR2 as YYNGEE. Trimming at V came to 0 bases and at J to 3 bases, leaving 5 bases not matched to a gene. The CDR3 has 16 amino acids. The CDR3 protein is CASSVAQRGGEETQYF. The CDR3 DNA follows: TGTGCCAGCAGCGTAGCCCAGCGGGGGGGTGAAGAGACCCAGTACTTC. The full variable domain, with the rest looked up from reference TRBV9 and TRBJ2-5, is DSGVTQTPKHLITATGQRVTLRCSPRSGDLSVYWYQQSLDQGLQFLIQYYNGEERAKGNILERFSAQQFPDLHSELNLSSLELGDSALYFCASSVAQRGGEETQYFGPGTRLLVL.

The rearrangement uses TRBV5-1 and TRBJ2-2; TRBD2 might be the D (5 bases). The CDR3 is made up of 13 amino acids. Per the germline V gene, CDR1 is SGHRS and CDR2 is YFSETQ. Trimming removed 0 bases from V and 5 bases from J, with 5 bases in between. The CDR3 spells CASSLGGTGELFF. The CDR3 DNA reads as TGCGCCAGCAGCTTGGGAGGGACCGGGGAGCTGTTTTTT. Drawing the rest from reference TRBV5-1 and TRBJ2-2, the complete variable domain is KAGVTQTPRYLIKTRGQQVTLSCSPISGHRSVSWYQQTPGQGLQFLFEYFSETQRNKGNFPGRFSGRQFSNSRSEMNVSTLELGDSALYLCASSLGGTGELFFGEGSRLTVL.

The rearrangement uses TRBV28 and TRBJ2-5; either TRBD1 or TRBD2 may supply D (5 bases each). CDR1 and CDR2 (germline): MDHEN, SYDVKM. V was clipped by 8 bases and J by 4 bases, with 11 bases between them. This CDR3 has 12 amino acids. CDR3 nucleotide sequence: TGTGCCAGCGAGGGGAGTACAGAGACCCAGTACTTC. Amino acid sequence: CASEGSTETQYF.

V usage is TRBV5-1 and J usage is TRBJ1-3, with TRBD1 matching over 9 bases. CDR1 and CDR2 (germline): SGHRS, YFSETQ. CDR3 length: 16 amino acids. V lost 0 bases and J lost 4; bases outside the gene matches: 5. CDR3 sequence reads: CASSLDGTGPGNTIYF. The DNA of the CDR3 is TGCGCCAGCAGCTTGGACGGGACAGGGCCAGGAAACACCATATATTTT.

This sequence joins TRBV6-1 and TRBJ2-7, with a possible D match to TRBD1 (6 bases). The germline V gene has CDR1 MNHNS and CDR2 SASEGT. Trimming stripped 0 bases from V and 2 bases from J, with 8 bases between. The CDR3 sequence is 14 residues long. CDR3 DNA sequence: TGTGCCAGCAGTGAAGCGGACAGTCCCTACGAGCAGTACTTC. It is translated as CASSEADSPYEQYF.